Below, one TCR beta chain is given with its context. No antigen is known for it. Some clones are missing from TCRdb's copy, which holds only in-frame ones; the method was immunoSEQ multiplex PCR. The sample shows 60,000 or so clones, around 94% of them seen only once. This entry belongs to a study of cytomegalovirus exposure and HLA in healthy donors. Study observations and caveats: Many donors shared some public TCRs, even though most TCR sequences were rare. Cytomegalovirus-associated status was assigned to about 160 TCR beta chains.

The V end lost 8 bases, the J end lost 1 base, and 11 bases lay between the germline ends. Germline CDR1 and CDR2: MNHEY and SVGAGI. The CDR3 totals 13 residues. The source of this sequence is a man aged 18 to 29 in good health and CMV-seronegative. The V gene is TRBV6-5, the J gene TRBJ1-1; no clear D. The sequencing sample was made of PBMCs. CDR3 coding DNA: TGTGCCAGCGGGAGGTCTCGGAACACTGAAGCTTTCTTT. Protein: CASGRSRNTEAFF.